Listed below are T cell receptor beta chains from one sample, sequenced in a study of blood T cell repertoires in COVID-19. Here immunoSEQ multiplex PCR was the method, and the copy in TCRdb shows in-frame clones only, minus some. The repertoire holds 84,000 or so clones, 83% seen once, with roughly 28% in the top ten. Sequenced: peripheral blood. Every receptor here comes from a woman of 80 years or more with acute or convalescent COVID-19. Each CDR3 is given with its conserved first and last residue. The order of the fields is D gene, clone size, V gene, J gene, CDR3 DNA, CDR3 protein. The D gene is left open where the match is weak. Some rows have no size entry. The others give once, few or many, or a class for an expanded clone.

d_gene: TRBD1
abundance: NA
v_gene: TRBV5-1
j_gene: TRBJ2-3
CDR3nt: TGCGCCAGCAGCTTGCAGGGGGCACCAGATACGCAGTATTTT
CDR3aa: CASSLQGAPDTQYF

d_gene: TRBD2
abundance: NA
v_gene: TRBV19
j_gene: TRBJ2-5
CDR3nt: TGTGCCAGTAGTACCGGACTAGAAGAGACCCAGTACTTC
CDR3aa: CASSTGLEETQYF

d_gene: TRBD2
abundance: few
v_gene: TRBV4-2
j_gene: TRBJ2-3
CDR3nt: TGTGCCAGCAGCTCCCCTCCCGCGGGAGGGCCAGATACGCAGTATTTT
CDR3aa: CASSSPPAGGPDTQYF

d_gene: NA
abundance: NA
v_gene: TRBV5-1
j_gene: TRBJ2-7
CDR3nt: TGCGCCAGCGACCGGGTAGCGTCGATTTACGAGCAGTACTTC
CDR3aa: CASDRVASIYEQYF

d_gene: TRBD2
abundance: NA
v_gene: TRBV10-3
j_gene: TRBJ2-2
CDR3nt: TGTGCCATCAGTGTGAGCGGGGTCGATGGGGCCGGGGAGCTGTTTTTT
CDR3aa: CAISVSGVDGAGELFF

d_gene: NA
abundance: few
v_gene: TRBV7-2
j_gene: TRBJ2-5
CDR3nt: TGTGCCAGCAGCTTAACGACAGAAGAGACCCAGTACTTC
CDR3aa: CASSLTTEETQYF

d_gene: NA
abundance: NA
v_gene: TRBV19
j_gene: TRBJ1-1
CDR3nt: TGTGCCAGTACCCCCCGGGCAGCGGATACCCCTGAAGCTTTCTTT
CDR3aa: CASTPRAADTPEAFF

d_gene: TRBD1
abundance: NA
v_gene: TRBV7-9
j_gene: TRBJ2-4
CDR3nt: TGTGCCAGCAGCCCCGCACGGACAGGTGGAGCCAAAAACATTCAGTACTTC
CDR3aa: CASSPARTGGAKNIQYF

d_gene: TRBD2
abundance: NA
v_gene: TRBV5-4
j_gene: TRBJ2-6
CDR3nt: TGTGCCAGCAGCTTGGCCGGGGGGGGCTATGGGGCCAACGTCCTGACTTTC
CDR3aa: CASSLAGGGYGANVLTF

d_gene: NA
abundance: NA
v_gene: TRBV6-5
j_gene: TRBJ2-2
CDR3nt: TGTGCCAGCAGTCGGACAGCCACCGGGGAGCTGTTTTTT
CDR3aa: CASSRTATGELFF

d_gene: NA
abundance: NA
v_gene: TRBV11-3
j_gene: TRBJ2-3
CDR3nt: TGTGCCAGCAGCTTAACTATCGTGGCGGATACGCAGTATTTT
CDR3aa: CASSLTIVADTQYF

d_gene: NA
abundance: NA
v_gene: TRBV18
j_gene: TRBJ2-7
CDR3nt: TGTGCCAGCTCACCACGGCAGGGAACCCACGAGCAGTACTTC
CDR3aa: CASSPRQGTHEQYF

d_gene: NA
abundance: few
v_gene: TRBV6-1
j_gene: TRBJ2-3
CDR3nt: TGTGCCAGCAGTGAGGAGGAAGAAGATACGCAGTATTTT
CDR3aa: CASSEEEEDTQYF

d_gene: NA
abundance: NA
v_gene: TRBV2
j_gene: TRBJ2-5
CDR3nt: TGTGCCAGCACCGATGGGGCAAGCCAGACCCAGTACTTC
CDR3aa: CASTDGASQTQYF

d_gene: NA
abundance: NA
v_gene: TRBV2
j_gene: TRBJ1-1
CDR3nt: TGTGCCAGCAAAAAACAGGGGAACACTGAAGCTTTCTTT
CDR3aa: CASKKQGNTEAFF

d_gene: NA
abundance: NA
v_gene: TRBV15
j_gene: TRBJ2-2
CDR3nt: TGTGCCACCAGCAGCCTAACAGGGATCGGGGAGCTGTTTTTT
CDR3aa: CATSSLTGIGELFF

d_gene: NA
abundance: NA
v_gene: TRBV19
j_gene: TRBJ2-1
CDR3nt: TGTGCCAGTAGTCTCCGAGAAAGACGGGATGAGCAGTTCTTC
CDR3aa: CASSLRERRDEQFF

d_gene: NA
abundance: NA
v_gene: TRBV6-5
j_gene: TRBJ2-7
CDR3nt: TGTGCCAGCAGTTACTCGGGCAATAGCGCCTACGAGCAGTACTTC
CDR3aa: CASSYSGNSAYEQYF

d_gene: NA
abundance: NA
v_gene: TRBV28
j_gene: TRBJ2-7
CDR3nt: TGTGCCAGCAATTTGGGCCGGGGCTACGAGCAGTACTTC
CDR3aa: CASNLGRGYEQYF

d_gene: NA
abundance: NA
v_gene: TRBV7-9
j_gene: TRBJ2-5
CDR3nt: TGTGCCAGCAGCTTAGGAGCAGGCCAAGAGACCCAGTACTTC
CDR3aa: CASSLGAGQETQYF

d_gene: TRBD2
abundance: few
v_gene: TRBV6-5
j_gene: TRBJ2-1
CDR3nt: TGTGCCAGCAGTTACTTGGGACTAGCGGGGGTAAATGAGCAGTTCTTC
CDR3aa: CASSYLGLAGVNEQFF

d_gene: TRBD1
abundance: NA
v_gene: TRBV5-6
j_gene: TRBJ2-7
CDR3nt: TGTGCCAGCAGCCTTAGACAGGGGGCTGTATACGAGCAGTACTTC
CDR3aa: CASSLRQGAVYEQYF

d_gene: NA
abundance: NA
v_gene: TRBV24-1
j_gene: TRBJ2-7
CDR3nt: TGTGCCACCAGTGACCCGGGACTGTACGAGTTTATGAACTTC
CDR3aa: CATSDPGLYEFMNF

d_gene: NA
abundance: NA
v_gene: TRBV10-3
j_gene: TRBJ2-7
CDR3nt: TGTGCCATCAGCCCAACAGGGACCTCCTACGAGCAGTACTTC
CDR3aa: CAISPTGTSYEQYF

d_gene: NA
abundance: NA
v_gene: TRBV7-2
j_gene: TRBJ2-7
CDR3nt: TGTGCCAGCAGCAGGTACGACTCTACCTACGAGCAGTACTTC
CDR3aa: CASSRYDSTYEQYF

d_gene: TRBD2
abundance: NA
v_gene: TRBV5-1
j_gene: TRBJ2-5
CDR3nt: TGCGCCAGCAGCTTGGTTCTAGCGGGAGTCGGAGAGACCCAGTACTTC
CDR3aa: CASSLVLAGVGETQYF

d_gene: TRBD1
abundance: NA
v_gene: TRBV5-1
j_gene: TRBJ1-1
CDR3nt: TGCGCCAGCAGCTCGACAGGGGGAGGAAACACTGAAGCTTTCTTT
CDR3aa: CASSSTGGGNTEAFF

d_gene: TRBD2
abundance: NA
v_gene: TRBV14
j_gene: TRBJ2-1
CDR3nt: TGTGCCAGCAGCCCGACCGGGCTAGCGGGAGTGGAGTTCTTC
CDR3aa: CASSPTGLAGVEFF

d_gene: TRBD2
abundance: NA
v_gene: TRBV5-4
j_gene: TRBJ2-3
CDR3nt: TGTGCCAGCACTCTGAGACTAGCGGGAACTAGCACAGATACGCAGTATTTT
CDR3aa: CASTLRLAGTSTDTQYF

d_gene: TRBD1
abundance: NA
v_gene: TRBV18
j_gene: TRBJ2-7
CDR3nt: TGTGCCAGCTCACAGGGACAGGGATCCTACGAGCAGTACTTC
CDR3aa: CASSQGQGSYEQYF

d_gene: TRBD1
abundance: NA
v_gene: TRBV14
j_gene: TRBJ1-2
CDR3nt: TGTGCCAGCAGCCAGGGGACAGCTAACTATGGCTACACCTTC
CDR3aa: CASSQGTANYGYTF

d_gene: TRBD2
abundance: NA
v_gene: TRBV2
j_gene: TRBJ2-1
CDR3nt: TGTGCCAGCACCCTACTAGCGGCCTACAATGAGCAGTTCTTC
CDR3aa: CASTLLAAYNEQFF

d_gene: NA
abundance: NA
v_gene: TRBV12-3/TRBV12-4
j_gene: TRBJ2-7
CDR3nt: TGTGCCAGCAGTTTAGTAGTCCCCGAGCAGTACTTC
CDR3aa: CASSLVVPEQYF

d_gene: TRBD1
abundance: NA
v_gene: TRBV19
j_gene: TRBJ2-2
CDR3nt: TGTGCCAGTACTGATGACAGGGCCACCGGGGAGCTGTTTTTT
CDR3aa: CASTDDRATGELFF

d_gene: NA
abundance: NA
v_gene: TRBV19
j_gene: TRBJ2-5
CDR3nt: TGTGCCAGTAGAGGGGATTGGGAGACCCAGTACTTC
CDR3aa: CASRGDWETQYF

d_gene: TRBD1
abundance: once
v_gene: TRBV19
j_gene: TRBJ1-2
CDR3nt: TGTGCCAGCCGGGACAGGGCCAACTATGGCTACACCTTC
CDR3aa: CASRDRANYGYTF

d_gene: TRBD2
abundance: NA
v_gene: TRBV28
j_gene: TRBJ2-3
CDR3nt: TGTGCCAGCAGTTTTCTGACTAGCGGGAGGGGAAATACGCAGTATTTT
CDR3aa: CASSFLTSGRGNTQYF

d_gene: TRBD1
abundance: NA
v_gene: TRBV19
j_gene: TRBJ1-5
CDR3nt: TGTGCCAGTAGTATGGACGGGACAGGGAGTCAGCCCCAGCATTTT
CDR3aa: CASSMDGTGSQPQHF

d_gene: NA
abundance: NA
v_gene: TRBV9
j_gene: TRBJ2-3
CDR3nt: TGTGCCAGCAGCCCCCGGAGACCCACTAGTCCTATCCGCACAGATACGCAGTATTTT
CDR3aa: CASSPRRPTSPIRTDTQYF

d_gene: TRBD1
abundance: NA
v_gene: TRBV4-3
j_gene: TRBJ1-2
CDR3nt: TGCGCCAGCAGCCAAGAAGAGACAGGGGGTAACTATGGCTACACCTTC
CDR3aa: CASSQEETGGNYGYTF